This T cell receptor (beta chain) was documented in a study of blood T cell repertoires in COVID-19. Study-level information: Some COVID-19 samples were acute and others convalescent; all came from the United States, Italy and Spain. In each case, the material was cDNA or gDNA derived from T cells, B-cell-depleted T cells, or PBMCs.

In the original workflow: Amplification of reference gene primers provided the estimated nucleated cell counts. Only in-frame clones appear in the TCRdb table, and some are missing; sequencing was by immunoSEQ multiplex PCR. V and J calls and clone size are copied from that table; D and trimming were computed from the DNA. The sample has around 320,000 clones, 87% seen once. The germline V and J ends were trimmed by 11 bases and 7 bases, with 18 bases remaining between them. Germline V gene data show CDR1 as MDHEN and CDR2 as SYDVKM. The CDR3 sequence is 13 residues long. The genes are TRBV28 and TRBJ2-4; D might be TRBD1 (7 bases). The sequencing input was peripheral blood. The sequence came from a young man with active or convalescent COVID-19. CDR3 nucleotide sequence: TGTGCCGTACAGGGGCGGGGACGGAACATTCAGTACTTC. Amino acid sequence: CAVQGRGRNIQYF.